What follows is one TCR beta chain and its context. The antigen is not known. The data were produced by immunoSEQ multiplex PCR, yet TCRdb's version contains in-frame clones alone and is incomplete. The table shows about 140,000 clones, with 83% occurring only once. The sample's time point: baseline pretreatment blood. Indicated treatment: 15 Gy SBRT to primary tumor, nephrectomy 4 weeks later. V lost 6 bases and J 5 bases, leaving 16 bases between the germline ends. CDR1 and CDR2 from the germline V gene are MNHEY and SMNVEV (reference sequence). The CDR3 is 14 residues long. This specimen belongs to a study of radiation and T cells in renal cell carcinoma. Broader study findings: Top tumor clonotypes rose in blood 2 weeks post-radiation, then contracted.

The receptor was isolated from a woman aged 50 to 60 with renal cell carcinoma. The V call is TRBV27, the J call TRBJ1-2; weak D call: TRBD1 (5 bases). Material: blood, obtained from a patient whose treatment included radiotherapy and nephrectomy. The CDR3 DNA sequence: TGTGCCAGCAGCCTACACGGGACGGCTTATGGCTACACCTTC. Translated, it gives CASSLHGTAYGYTF.